The 2 T cell receptor beta chains below all came from one sample that was sequenced in a study of T cells in Graves' hyperthyroidism and ophthalmopathy (dated by TCRdb to the late 2010s). Library construction relied on multiplex PCR. TCRdb names Illumina HiSeq 2000 as the instrument used. The TCR beta CDR3 regions were amplified from the RNA transcripts. A first-round RT-PCR of the TCR CDR3 used the HTBI primer set with the Qiagen OneStep RT-PCR kit. TCRdb redid the processing of the public reads, applying fastp at Q25 and MiXCR, and retained in-frame beta chains. Merged by CDR3 protein, the rows form single entries marked with the most common genes and DNA. The sample includes around 500,000 distinct CDR3 sequences, with under 15% observed a single time. Less than 20% of the sample is taken by the ten largest. Material for sequencing was blood. The receptor set was obtained from a woman aged 18-29 years with Graves' hyperthyroidism.

This clonotype was seen many times. Germline and junction disagree at one end, which may indicate a read error. CDR3 nucleotide sequence: TGCGCCAGCAGCTTAGGTGCAGGCTATGGCTACACCTTC. Its translation: CASSLGAGYGYTF. V and J are TRBV27 and TRBJ1-2; D is uncertain. This CDR3 spans 13 amino acids. Germline CDR1 reads MNHEY; CDR2 reads SMNVEV (reference sequence).

This clonotype was picked up many times. The rearrangement uses TRBV28 and TRBJ2-1, with TRBD2 identical over 9 bases. The CDR3 covers 16 residues. The V and J ends lost 3 bases and 9 bases, in that order; junction bases with no gene match: 12. Per germline, CDR1 MDHEN and CDR2 SYDVKM. As DNA, the CDR3 is TGTGCCAGCAGTTTTACCGTAGCGGGAGAGGAGCGTGAGCAGTTCTTC. It encodes CASSFTVAGEEREQFF.